The rows below give T cell receptor beta chains drawn from one sample of a study of blood T cell repertoires in COVID-19. Some clones are missing from TCRdb's copy, which holds only in-frame ones; the method was immunoSEQ multiplex PCR. The sample yields roughly 47,000 clones, approximately 86% seen once. The material sequenced was peripheral blood. The receptor source for this set is a woman between 65 and 79 years old with acute or convalescent COVID-19. CDR3s include the opening cysteine and the closing phenylalanine or tryptophan. Fields, in order: V gene, J gene, D gene, clone size, CDR3 DNA, CDR3 protein. The D gene is left open where the match is weak. The size of a clone is reported for some rows only, either as once, few or many, or as a class for expanded clones.

v_gene: TRBV27; j_gene: TRBJ1-1; d_gene: TRBD1; abundance: .; CDR3nt: TGTGCCAGCAGTTTATCACAGGGGATAGGCACTGAAGCTTTCTTT; CDR3aa: CASSLSQGIGTEAFF
v_gene: TRBV19; j_gene: TRBJ2-1; d_gene: TRBD2; abundance: .; CDR3nt: TGTGCCAGTAGTATGAGAGGACTAGCGGGACGGAGCTCCTACAATGAGCAGTTCTTC; CDR3aa: CASSMRGLAGRSSYNEQFF
v_gene: TRBV2; j_gene: TRBJ2-7; d_gene: TRBD2; abundance: .; CDR3nt: TGTGCCAGCACCGGACTAGCGGGAGGGCCTTCTTACGAGCAGTACTTC; CDR3aa: CASTGLAGGPSYEQYF
v_gene: TRBV3-1/TRBV3-2; j_gene: TRBJ2-5; d_gene: .; abundance: few; CDR3nt: TGTGCCAGCAGCCAAGCTAGGCAAGAGACCCAGTACTTC; CDR3aa: CASSQARQETQYF
v_gene: TRBV14; j_gene: TRBJ1-1; d_gene: TRBD1; abundance: .; CDR3nt: TGTGCCAGCAGCCAGGTACAGGGGGCTTGGACTGAAGCTTTCTTT; CDR3aa: CASSQVQGAWTEAFF
v_gene: TRBV28; j_gene: TRBJ1-5; d_gene: .; abundance: few; CDR3nt: TGTGCCAGCAGTCCCGGGGCGGGGATAGACTTTAGCAATCAGCCCCAGCATTTT; CDR3aa: CASSPGAGIDFSNQPQHF
v_gene: TRBV6-5; j_gene: TRBJ2-7; d_gene: TRBD1; abundance: .; CDR3nt: TGTGCCACCGGGACAGGGGGTTCCTACGAGCAGTACTTC; CDR3aa: CATGTGGSYEQYF
v_gene: TRBV9; j_gene: TRBJ2-2; d_gene: .; abundance: .; CDR3nt: TGTGCCAGCAGCGTAGTTCAGGATAACACCGGGGAGCTGTTTTTT; CDR3aa: CASSVVQDNTGELFF
v_gene: TRBV7-9; j_gene: TRBJ1-2; d_gene: TRBD1; abundance: .; CDR3nt: TGTGCCAGCAGCTTTGACAGGGCCTCTAACTATGGCTACACCTTC; CDR3aa: CASSFDRASNYGYTF
v_gene: TRBV5-1; j_gene: TRBJ2-1; d_gene: TRBD2; abundance: .; CDR3nt: TGCGCCAGCACACTAGCGGGAGCCTACAATGAGCAGTTCTTC; CDR3aa: CASTLAGAYNEQFF
v_gene: TRBV9; j_gene: TRBJ1-6; d_gene: .; abundance: few; CDR3nt: TGTGCCAGCAGCGTAATTGAGAATTCACCCCTCCACTTT; CDR3aa: CASSVIENSPLHF
v_gene: TRBV28; j_gene: TRBJ2-1; d_gene: .; abundance: .; CDR3nt: TGTGCCAGCAGTTTAGGAGACGCGAACAATGAGCAGTTCTTC; CDR3aa: CASSLGDANNEQFF
v_gene: TRBV2; j_gene: TRBJ2-2; d_gene: TRBD2; abundance: .; CDR3nt: TGTGCCAGCAGCGAAAGGGGACTAGCGGCCACGGGGGAGCTGTTTTTT; CDR3aa: CASSERGLAATGELFF
v_gene: TRBV7-8; j_gene: TRBJ2-1; d_gene: .; abundance: .; CDR3nt: TGTGCCAGCAGCTCGAGCGGCCGCAGCTTGGGGATAAATGAGCAGTTCTTC; CDR3aa: CASSSSGRSLGINEQFF
v_gene: TRBV3-1/TRBV3-2; j_gene: TRBJ2-5; d_gene: .; abundance: .; CDR3nt: TGTGCCAGCAGCCCCACCCCAAGCGTTGGAGGGGAGACCCAGTACTTC; CDR3aa: CASSPTPSVGGETQYF
v_gene: TRBV30; j_gene: TRBJ1-2; d_gene: TRBD1; abundance: .; CDR3nt: TGTGCCTGGAGGTGGGGGACAGGGGACTATGGCTACACCTTC; CDR3aa: CAWRWGTGDYGYTF
v_gene: TRBV7-2; j_gene: TRBJ2-3; d_gene: TRBD2; abundance: few; CDR3nt: TGTGCCAGCAGTTTGGCTGCGACTAGCGGGAGGATTTGGGATACGCAGTATTTT; CDR3aa: CASSLAATSGRIWDTQYF
v_gene: TRBV10-3; j_gene: TRBJ2-5; d_gene: .; abundance: .; CDR3nt: TGTGCCATCAGTGTAGGAGGGAACCAAGAGACCCAGTACTTC; CDR3aa: CAISVGGNQETQYF
v_gene: TRBV7-9; j_gene: TRBJ2-1; d_gene: .; abundance: .; CDR3nt: TGTGCCACCCGGAGGGAGAATTTCAATGAGCAGTTCTTC; CDR3aa: CATRRENFNEQFF
v_gene: TRBV27; j_gene: TRBJ2-2; d_gene: TRBD2; abundance: few; CDR3nt: TGTGCCAGCAGTGCACCTCGACTAGCGGGAGTTTACGGGGAGCTGTTTTTT; CDR3aa: CASSAPRLAGVYGELFF
v_gene: TRBV27; j_gene: TRBJ1-3; d_gene: .; abundance: .; CDR3nt: TGTGCCAGCAGTTTAAGAGGGAAGGGAAACACCATATATTTT; CDR3aa: CASSLRGKGNTIYF
v_gene: TRBV7-9; j_gene: TRBJ2-1; d_gene: TRBD2; abundance: .; CDR3nt: TGTGCCAGCAGCTTAAGGCTAGCGGGGCCAGGGAATGAGCAGTTCTTC; CDR3aa: CASSLRLAGPGNEQFF
v_gene: TRBV7-9; j_gene: TRBJ1-2; d_gene: .; abundance: .; CDR3nt: TGTGCCAGCAGCCGAGGGACACCCTTCGCCTTC; CDR3aa: CASSRGTPFAF
v_gene: TRBV13; j_gene: TRBJ1-1; d_gene: .; abundance: few; CDR3nt: TGTGCCAGCAGCCAGGACAGTGAAGCTTTCTTT; CDR3aa: CASSQDSEAFF
v_gene: TRBV11-2; j_gene: TRBJ1-4; d_gene: .; abundance: .; CDR3nt: TGTGCCAGCAGCTTAAGTGACGGGGGAGGGCTGAAACTGTTTTTT; CDR3aa: CASSLSDGGGLKLFF
v_gene: TRBV19; j_gene: TRBJ2-2; d_gene: TRBD1; abundance: .; CDR3nt: TGTGCCAGTAGTCCGAGGGACAGAGACACCGGGGAGCTGTTTTTT; CDR3aa: CASSPRDRDTGELFF
v_gene: TRBV28; j_gene: TRBJ1-2; d_gene: .; abundance: .; CDR3nt: TGTGCCAGCAGTTTATCTGACAGATATAGGGGTGGCTACACCTTC; CDR3aa: CASSLSDRYRGGYTF
v_gene: TRBV11-2; j_gene: TRBJ2-1; d_gene: .; abundance: .; CDR3nt: TGTGCCAGCAGCTTAGAGGGCAGGGGCACAGTTGAGCAGTTCTTC; CDR3aa: CASSLEGRGTVEQFF
v_gene: TRBV19; j_gene: TRBJ2-3; d_gene: .; abundance: .; CDR3nt: TGTGCCAGTAAGGAGGGGCGGAGCACAGATACGCAGTATTTT; CDR3aa: CASKEGRSTDTQYF
v_gene: TRBV29-1; j_gene: TRBJ2-2; d_gene: TRBD1; abundance: .; CDR3nt: TGCAGCGTCGGGACAGGGGTCACCGGGGAGCTGTTTTTT; CDR3aa: CSVGTGVTGELFF
v_gene: TRBV28; j_gene: TRBJ1-2; d_gene: TRBD1; abundance: medium-sized; CDR3nt: TGTGCCAGCAGTTCCCCGGGACAGGGGGTACGTAACTATGGCTACACCTTC; CDR3aa: CASSSPGQGVRNYGYTF
v_gene: TRBV18; j_gene: TRBJ1-3; d_gene: .; abundance: .; CDR3nt: TGTGCCAGCTCACCACGGAGCGTCAGAGGCTCTGGAAACACCATATATTTT; CDR3aa: CASSPRSVRGSGNTIYF
v_gene: TRBV6-1; j_gene: TRBJ1-5; d_gene: .; abundance: .; CDR3nt: TGTGCCAGCAGTGAAGGGGCAGGGCGAAGCAATCAGCCCCAGCATTTT; CDR3aa: CASSEGAGRSNQPQHF
v_gene: TRBV7-9; j_gene: TRBJ2-1; d_gene: .; abundance: .; CDR3nt: TGTGCCAGCAGAGTTAGGGGGAGTGAGCAGTTCTTC; CDR3aa: CASRVRGSEQFF
v_gene: TRBV5-1; j_gene: TRBJ2-7; d_gene: TRBD1; abundance: few; CDR3nt: TGCGCCAGCAGCTCCCTAGGGGGCTACTCCTACGAGCAGTACTTC; CDR3aa: CASSSLGGYSYEQYF
v_gene: TRBV6-1; j_gene: TRBJ1-6; d_gene: .; abundance: .; CDR3nt: TGTGCCAGCAGTGAAGGGACGGGGGGTTCACCCCTCCACTTT; CDR3aa: CASSEGTGGSPLHF
v_gene: TRBV7-9; j_gene: TRBJ2-1; d_gene: TRBD2; abundance: .; CDR3nt: TGTGCCAGCAGCGCCGGGACTAGCGGGACCAATGAGCAGTTCTTC; CDR3aa: CASSAGTSGTNEQFF
v_gene: TRBV28; j_gene: TRBJ1-2; d_gene: TRBD1; abundance: .; CDR3nt: TGTGCCAGCAGTTTCAACCGGGACAGGGATGGCTACACCTTC; CDR3aa: CASSFNRDRDGYTF
v_gene: TRBV4-2; j_gene: TRBJ2-5; d_gene: .; abundance: .; CDR3nt: TGTGCCAGCAGCCAGCACGGCCAAGAGACCCAGTACTTC; CDR3aa: CASSQHGQETQYF
v_gene: TRBV10-3; j_gene: TRBJ2-7; d_gene: TRBD2; abundance: .; CDR3nt: TGTGCCATCAGCAACCTAGCGGTTCATCTCGAGCAGTACTTC; CDR3aa: CAISNLAVHLEQYF
v_gene: TRBV9; j_gene: TRBJ1-2; d_gene: TRBD1; abundance: .; CDR3nt: TGTGCCAGCAGCGTAGGGGGACAGGGAACCTATGGCTACACCTTC; CDR3aa: CASSVGGQGTYGYTF
v_gene: TRBV5-4; j_gene: TRBJ1-1; d_gene: .; abundance: few; CDR3nt: TGTGCCAGCAGCCTTGGACCCACGGGGACTGAAGCTTTCTTT; CDR3aa: CASSLGPTGTEAFF
v_gene: TRBV2; j_gene: TRBJ1-1; d_gene: TRBD1; abundance: .; CDR3nt: TGTGCCAGCAACCGACAGGGGGAAGCTTTCTTT; CDR3aa: CASNRQGEAFF